These T cell receptor beta chains were read from a single sample in a study of blood T cell repertoires in COVID-19. TCRdb's copy holds only in-frame clones and misses some; the assay was immunoSEQ multiplex PCR. The sample includes 200,000 to 250,000 clones, about 85% of them seen just once. Sequencing was performed on peripheral blood. The receptor source for this set is a man aged 18 to 29 with active or convalescent COVID-19. CDR3s include the opening cysteine and the closing phenylalanine or tryptophan. The D gene is left open where the match is weak. The listing skips clone size in some rows; elsewhere it reads once, few, many or a size class.

j_gene: TRBJ1-2
v_gene: TRBV11-2
abundance: .
d_gene: .
CDR3nt: TGTGCCAGCAGCTTCGGCCCACAGGGTCAATATGGCTACACCTTC
CDR3aa: CASSFGPQGQYGYTF

j_gene: TRBJ2-2
v_gene: TRBV9
abundance: .
d_gene: .
CDR3nt: TGTGCCAGCAGCTCCCGAGGGGGATCCGGGGAGCTGTTTTTT
CDR3aa: CASSSRGGSGELFF

j_gene: TRBJ2-1
v_gene: TRBV19
abundance: .
d_gene: .
CDR3nt: TGTGCCAGTAAGCCCGGGACTTCAAAGAGGGACAATGAGCAGTTCTTC
CDR3aa: CASKPGTSKRDNEQFF

j_gene: TRBJ1-5
v_gene: TRBV6-6
abundance: once
d_gene: TRBD1
CDR3nt: TGTGCCAGCAGTTACTCGGGGACAGGGGGCAATCAGCCCCAGCATTTT
CDR3aa: CASSYSGTGGNQPQHF

j_gene: TRBJ2-3
v_gene: TRBV7-6
abundance: .
d_gene: TRBD2
CDR3nt: TGTGCCAGCAGCCTAGGACTAGCGGGGAATGGAGATACGCAGTATTTT
CDR3aa: CASSLGLAGNGDTQYF

j_gene: TRBJ1-5
v_gene: TRBV28
abundance: .
d_gene: .
CDR3nt: TGTGCCAGCAGTGTAACAGGGCCGGTTGGCAATCAGCCCCAGCATTTT
CDR3aa: CASSVTGPVGNQPQHF

j_gene: TRBJ1-3
v_gene: TRBV5-6
abundance: .
d_gene: .
CDR3nt: TGTGCCAGCAGCTTGTACAGCAACTCTGGAAACACCATATATTTT
CDR3aa: CASSLYSNSGNTIYF

j_gene: TRBJ2-2
v_gene: TRBV11-1
abundance: .
d_gene: .
CDR3nt: TGTGCCAGCACCTCCGGGGCCCCCGGAGGGGCCGGGGAGCTGTTTTTT
CDR3aa: CASTSGAPGGAGELFF

j_gene: TRBJ2-7
v_gene: TRBV6-4
abundance: .
d_gene: .
CDR3nt: TGTGCCAGCAGCCGAGGAGCCGAGCAGTACTTC
CDR3aa: CASSRGAEQYF

j_gene: TRBJ2-7
v_gene: TRBV10-3
abundance: .
d_gene: .
CDR3nt: TGTGCCATCAGTGGTACAGGGCCTTTGTCCTACGAGCAGTACTTC
CDR3aa: CAISGTGPLSYEQYF

j_gene: TRBJ2-7
v_gene: TRBV5-1
abundance: .
d_gene: TRBD2
CDR3nt: TGCGCCAGCAGCTCGGAACTAGCGGGGGGCTCATACGAGCAGTACTTC
CDR3aa: CASSSELAGGSYEQYF

j_gene: TRBJ1-2
v_gene: TRBV19
abundance: few
d_gene: .
CDR3nt: TGTGCCAGTAGTATAGAGTTCGGGTACTATGGCTACACCTTC
CDR3aa: CASSIEFGYYGYTF

j_gene: TRBJ2-1
v_gene: TRBV6-1
abundance: .
d_gene: TRBD1
CDR3nt: TGTGCCAGCAGTGAAGCCGTCACAGGGGGCCAGTTCTTC
CDR3aa: CASSEAVTGGQFF

j_gene: TRBJ1-1
v_gene: TRBV19
abundance: .
d_gene: TRBD1
CDR3nt: TGTGCCAGTAGTATAGCTAGGGGGACAGCCACTGAAGCTTTCTTT
CDR3aa: CASSIARGTATEAFF

j_gene: TRBJ2-3
v_gene: TRBV7-9
abundance: .
d_gene: .
CDR3nt: TGTGCCAGCAGCTTACAAGATACGCAGTATTTT
CDR3aa: CASSLQDTQYF